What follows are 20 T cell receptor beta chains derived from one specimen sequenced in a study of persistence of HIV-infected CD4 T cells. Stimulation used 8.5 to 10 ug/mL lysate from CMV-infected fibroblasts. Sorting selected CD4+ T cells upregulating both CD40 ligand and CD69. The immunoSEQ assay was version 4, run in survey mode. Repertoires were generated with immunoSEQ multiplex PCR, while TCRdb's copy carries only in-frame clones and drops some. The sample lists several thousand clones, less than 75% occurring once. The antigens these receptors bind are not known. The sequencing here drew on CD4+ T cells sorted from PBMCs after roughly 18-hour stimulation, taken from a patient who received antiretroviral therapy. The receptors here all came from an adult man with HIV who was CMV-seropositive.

The CDR3 region has the DNA TGTGCCAGCAGCACCATCGGCCTTGACACTGAAGCTTTCTTT. Translated, it gives CASSTIGLDTEAFF. V and J are TRBV5-4 and TRBJ1-1; D gene uncertain. Germline V gene sequence: CDR1 SGHNT, CDR2 YYREEE (reference sequence). Trimming pared 4 bases from V and 3 bases from J, leaving 13 bases between. The CDR3 has 14 amino acids.

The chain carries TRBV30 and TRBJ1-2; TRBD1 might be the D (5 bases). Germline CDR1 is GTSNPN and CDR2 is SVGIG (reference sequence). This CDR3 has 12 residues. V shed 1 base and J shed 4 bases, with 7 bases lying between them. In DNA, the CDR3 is TGTGCCTGGAGTGAAGGGGCCTATGGCTACACCTTC. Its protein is CAWSEGAYGYTF.

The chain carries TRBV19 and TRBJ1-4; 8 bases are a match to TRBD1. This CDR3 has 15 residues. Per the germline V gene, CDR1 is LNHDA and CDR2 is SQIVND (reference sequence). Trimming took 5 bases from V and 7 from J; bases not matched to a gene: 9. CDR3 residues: CASSSRTGIGEKLFF. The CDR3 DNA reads TGTGCCAGTAGTTCCCGGACAGGGATTGGTGAAAAACTGTTTTTT.

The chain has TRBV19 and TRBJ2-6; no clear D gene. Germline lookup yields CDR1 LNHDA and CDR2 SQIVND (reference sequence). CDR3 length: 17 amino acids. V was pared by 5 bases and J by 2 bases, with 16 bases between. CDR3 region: CASSVGQFLAGANVLTF. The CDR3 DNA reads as TGTGCCAGTAGTGTAGGGCAGTTCCTCGCTGGGGCCAACGTCCTGACTTTC. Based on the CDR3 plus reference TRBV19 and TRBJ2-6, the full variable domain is DGGITQSPKYLFRKEGQNVTLSCEQNLNHDAMYWYRQDPGQGLRLIYYSQIVNDFQKGDIAEGYSVSREKKESFPLTVTSAQKNPTAFYLCASSVGQFLAGANVLTFGAGSRLTVL.

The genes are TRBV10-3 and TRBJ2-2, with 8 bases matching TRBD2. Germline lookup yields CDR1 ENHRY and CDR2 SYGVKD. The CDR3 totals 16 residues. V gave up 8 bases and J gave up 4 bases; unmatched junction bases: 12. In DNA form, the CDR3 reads TGTGCCATCCCCGCTGGGCGGGGGGCGGGCACCGGGGAGCTGTTTTTT. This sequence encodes CAIPAGRGAGTGELFF.

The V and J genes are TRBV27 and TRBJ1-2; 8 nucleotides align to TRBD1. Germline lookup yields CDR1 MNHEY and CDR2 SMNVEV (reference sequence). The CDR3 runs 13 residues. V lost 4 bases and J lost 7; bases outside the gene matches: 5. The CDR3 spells CASSWGTGGGYTF. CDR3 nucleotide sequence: TGTGCCAGCAGTTGGGGGACAGGAGGTGGCTACACCTTC.

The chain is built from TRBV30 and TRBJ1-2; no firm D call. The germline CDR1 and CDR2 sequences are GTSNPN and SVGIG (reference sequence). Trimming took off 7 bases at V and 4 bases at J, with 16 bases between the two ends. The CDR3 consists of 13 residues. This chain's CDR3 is CASRRGNSYGYTF. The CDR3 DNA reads TGTGCCTCACGCCGCGGGAATAGCTATGGCTACACCTTC.

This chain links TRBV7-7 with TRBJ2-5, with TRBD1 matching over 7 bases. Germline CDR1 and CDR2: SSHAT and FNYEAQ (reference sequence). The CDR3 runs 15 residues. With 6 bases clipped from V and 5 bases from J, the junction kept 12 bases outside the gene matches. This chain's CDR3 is CASRNTGAVQETQYF. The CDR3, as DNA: TGTGCCAGCAGAAACACAGGGGCCGTCCAGGAGACCCAGTACTTC.

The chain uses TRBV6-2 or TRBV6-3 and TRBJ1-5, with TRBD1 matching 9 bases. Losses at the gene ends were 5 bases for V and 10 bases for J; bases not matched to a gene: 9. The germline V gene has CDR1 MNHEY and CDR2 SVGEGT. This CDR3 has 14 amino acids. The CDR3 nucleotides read TGTGCCAGCAGTCCCGGGACAGGGCCTACCCCCCAGCATTTT. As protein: CASSPGTGPTPQHF.

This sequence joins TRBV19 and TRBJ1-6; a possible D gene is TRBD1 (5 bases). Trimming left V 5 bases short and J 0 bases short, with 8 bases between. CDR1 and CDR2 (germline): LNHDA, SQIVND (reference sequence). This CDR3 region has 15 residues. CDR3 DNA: TGTGCCAGTAGTTTTGACAGCTCCTATAATTCACCCCTCCACTTT. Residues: CASSFDSSYNSPLHF.

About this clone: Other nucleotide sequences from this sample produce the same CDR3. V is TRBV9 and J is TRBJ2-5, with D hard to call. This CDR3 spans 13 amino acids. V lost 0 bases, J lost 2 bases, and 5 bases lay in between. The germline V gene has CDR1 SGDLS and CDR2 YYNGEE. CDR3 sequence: CASSVARQETQYF. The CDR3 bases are TGTGCCAGCAGCGTAGCAAGGCAAGAGACCCAGTACTTC.

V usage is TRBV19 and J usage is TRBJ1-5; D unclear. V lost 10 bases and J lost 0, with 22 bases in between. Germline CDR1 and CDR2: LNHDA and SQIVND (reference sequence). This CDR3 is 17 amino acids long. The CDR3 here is CATQPVATPISNQPQHF. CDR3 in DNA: TGTGCCACCCAACCCGTCGCCACTCCCATTAGCAATCAGCCCCAGCATTTT.

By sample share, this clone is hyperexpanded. This chain's CDR3 is CASSAARGETQYF. The CDR3, as DNA: TGTGCCAGCAGCGCGGCCAGGGGAGAGACCCAGTACTTC. The rearrangement joins TRBV9 to TRBJ2-5; D perhaps matches TRBD1 (6 bases). Germline V gene lookup returns CDR1 SGDLS and CDR2 YYNGEE. This CDR3 is built from 13 residues. The V end lost 3 bases, the J end lost 4 bases, and 10 bases lay between the germline ends.

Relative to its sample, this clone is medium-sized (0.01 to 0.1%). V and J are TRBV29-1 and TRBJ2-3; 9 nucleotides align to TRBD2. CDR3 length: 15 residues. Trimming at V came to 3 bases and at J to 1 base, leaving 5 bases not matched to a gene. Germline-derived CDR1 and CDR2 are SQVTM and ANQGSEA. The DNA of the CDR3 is TGCAGCGTTGACCCTAGCGGGACCCGCACAGATACGCAGTATTTT. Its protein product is CSVDPSGTRTDTQYF.

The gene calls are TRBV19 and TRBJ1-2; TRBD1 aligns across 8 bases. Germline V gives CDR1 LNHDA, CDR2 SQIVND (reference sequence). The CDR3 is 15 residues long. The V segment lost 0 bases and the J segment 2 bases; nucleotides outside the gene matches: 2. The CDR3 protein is CASSIDRTGNYGYTF. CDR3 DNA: TGTGCCAGTAGTATAGATCGGACAGGGAACTATGGCTACACCTTC. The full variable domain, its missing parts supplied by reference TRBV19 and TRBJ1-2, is DGGITQSPKYLFRKEGQNVTLSCEQNLNHDAMYWYRQDPGQGLRLIYYSQIVNDFQKGDIAEGYSVSREKKESFPLTVTSAQKNPTAFYLCASSIDRTGNYGYTFGSGTRLTVV.

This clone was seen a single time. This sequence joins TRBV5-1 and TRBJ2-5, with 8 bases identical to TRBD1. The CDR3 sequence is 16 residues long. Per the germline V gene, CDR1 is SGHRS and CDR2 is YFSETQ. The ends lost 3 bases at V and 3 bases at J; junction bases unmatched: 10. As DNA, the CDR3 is TGCGCCAGCAGCTGGGTGGGTGGACAGGGAAAAGAGACCCAGTACTTC. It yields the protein CASSWVGGQGKETQYF.

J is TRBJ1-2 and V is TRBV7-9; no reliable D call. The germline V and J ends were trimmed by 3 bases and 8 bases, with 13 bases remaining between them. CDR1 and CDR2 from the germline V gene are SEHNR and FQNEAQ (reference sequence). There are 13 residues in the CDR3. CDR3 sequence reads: CASSLGRMAGYTF. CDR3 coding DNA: TGTGCCAGCAGCTTGGGCAGGATGGCAGGCTACACCTTC.

DNA of the CDR3: TGTGCCAGCCGAGGAGGGGCTGAAGCTTTCTTT. Residues: CASRGGAEAFF. This rearrangement joins TRBV3-1 (or the pseudogene TRBV3-2) to TRBJ1-1, with D possibly being TRBD1 (5 bases). Trimming cost V 8 bases and J 6 bases, with 10 bases left between them. This CDR3 is 11 amino acids long. Germline CDR1 and CDR2: LGHDT and YNNKEL (reference sequence).

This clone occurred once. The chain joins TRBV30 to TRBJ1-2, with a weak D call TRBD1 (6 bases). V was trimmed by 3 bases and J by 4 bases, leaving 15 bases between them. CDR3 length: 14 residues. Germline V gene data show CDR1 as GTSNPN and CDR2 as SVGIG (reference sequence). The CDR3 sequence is CAWRRLLGGYGYTF. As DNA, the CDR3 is TGTGCCTGGAGGCGGCTTCTAGGGGGCTATGGCTACACCTTC.

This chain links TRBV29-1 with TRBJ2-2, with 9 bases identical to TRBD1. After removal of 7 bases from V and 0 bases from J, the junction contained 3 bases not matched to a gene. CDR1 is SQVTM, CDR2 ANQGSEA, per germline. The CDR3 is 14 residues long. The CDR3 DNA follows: TGCAGCGGGGGGACAGGGACGAACACCGGGGAGCTGTTTTTT. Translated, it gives CSGGTGTNTGELFF.